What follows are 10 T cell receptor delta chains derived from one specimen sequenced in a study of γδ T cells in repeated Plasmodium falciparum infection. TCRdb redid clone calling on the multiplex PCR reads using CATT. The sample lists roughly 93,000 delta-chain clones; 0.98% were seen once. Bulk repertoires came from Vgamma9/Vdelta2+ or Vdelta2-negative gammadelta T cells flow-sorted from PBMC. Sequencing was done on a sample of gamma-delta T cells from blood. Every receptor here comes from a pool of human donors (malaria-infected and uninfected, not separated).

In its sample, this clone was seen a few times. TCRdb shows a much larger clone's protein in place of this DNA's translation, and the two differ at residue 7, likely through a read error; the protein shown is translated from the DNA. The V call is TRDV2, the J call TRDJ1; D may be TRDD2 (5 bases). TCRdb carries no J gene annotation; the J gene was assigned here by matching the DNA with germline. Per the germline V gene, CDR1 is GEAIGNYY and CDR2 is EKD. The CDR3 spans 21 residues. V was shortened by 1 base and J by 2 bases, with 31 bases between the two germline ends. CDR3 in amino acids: CACDTLPPRLVVGSATDKLIF. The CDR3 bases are TGTGCCTGTGACACGCTCCCTCCTAGATTGGTGGTTGGCTCCGCAACCGATAAACTCATCTTT.

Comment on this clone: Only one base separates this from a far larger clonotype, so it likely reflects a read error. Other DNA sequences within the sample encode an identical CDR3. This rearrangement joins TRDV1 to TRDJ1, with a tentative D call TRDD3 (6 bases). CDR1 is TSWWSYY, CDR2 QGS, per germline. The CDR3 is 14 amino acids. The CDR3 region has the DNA TGTGCTCTTGGGGGTCCTGGGGACACCGACAAACTCATCTTT. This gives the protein CALGGPGDTDKLIF.

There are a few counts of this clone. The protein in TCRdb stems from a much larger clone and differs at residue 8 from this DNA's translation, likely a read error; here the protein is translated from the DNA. CDR3 loop: CACRTGACRVIF. The CDR3 DNA follows: TGTGCCTGTCGGACTGGGGCCTGTCGGGTCATCTTT. No J gene call was made, and the V gene is TRDV2. Germline lookup yields CDR1 GEAIGNYY and CDR2 EKD. The CDR3 contains 12 residues.

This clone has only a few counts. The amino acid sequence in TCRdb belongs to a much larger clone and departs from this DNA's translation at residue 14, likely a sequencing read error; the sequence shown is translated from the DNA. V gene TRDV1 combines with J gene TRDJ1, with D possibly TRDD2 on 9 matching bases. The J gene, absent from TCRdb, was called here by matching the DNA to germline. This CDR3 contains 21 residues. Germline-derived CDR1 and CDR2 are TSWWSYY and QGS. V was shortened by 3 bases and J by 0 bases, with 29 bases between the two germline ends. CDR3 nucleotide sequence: TGTGCTCTTGGGGACCAACCTTCCTACGACTGGGGGTTCGCGTACACCGATAAACTCATCTTT. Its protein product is CALGDQPSYDWGFAYTDKLIF.

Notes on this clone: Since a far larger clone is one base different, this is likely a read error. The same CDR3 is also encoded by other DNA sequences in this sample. The CDR3 region has the DNA TGTGCTCTTGGAGAACTACTCCTAGAGCCCTCGGGGAGGCGCGATAAACTCATCTTT. Translated, it gives CALGELLLEPSGRRDKLIF. The gene calls are TRDV1 and TRDJ1, with D perhaps TRDD2 or TRDD3 (5 bases each). Since TCRdb gives no J gene, matching the DNA to germline was used here to assign it. This CDR3 contains 19 residues. Germline-derived CDR1 and CDR2 are TSWWSYY and QGS.

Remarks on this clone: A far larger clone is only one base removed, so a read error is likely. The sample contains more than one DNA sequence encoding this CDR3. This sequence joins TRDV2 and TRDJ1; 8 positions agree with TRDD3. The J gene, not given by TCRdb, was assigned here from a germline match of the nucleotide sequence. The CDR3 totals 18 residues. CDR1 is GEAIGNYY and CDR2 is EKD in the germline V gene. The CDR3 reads CACDLLGGPLEYTDKLIF. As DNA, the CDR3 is TGTGCTTGTGACTTACTGGGGGGTCCTTTGGAGTACACCGATAAACTCATCTTT.

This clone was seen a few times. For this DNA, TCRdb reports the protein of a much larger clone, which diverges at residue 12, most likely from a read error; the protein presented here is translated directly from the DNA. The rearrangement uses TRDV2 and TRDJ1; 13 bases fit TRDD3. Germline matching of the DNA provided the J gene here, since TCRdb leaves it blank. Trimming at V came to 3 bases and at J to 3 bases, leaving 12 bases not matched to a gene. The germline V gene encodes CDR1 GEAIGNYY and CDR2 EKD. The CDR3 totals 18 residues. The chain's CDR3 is CACDSGVLGDTFSDKLIF. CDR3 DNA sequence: TGTGCCTGTGACTCCGGGGTACTGGGGGATACGTTTTCCGATAAACTCATCTTT.

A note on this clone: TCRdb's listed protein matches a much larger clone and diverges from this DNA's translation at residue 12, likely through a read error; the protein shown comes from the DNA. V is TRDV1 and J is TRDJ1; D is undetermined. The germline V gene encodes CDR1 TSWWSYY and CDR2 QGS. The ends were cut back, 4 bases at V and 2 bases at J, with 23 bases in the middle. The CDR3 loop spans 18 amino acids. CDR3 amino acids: CALGAPSGWPRGTDKLIF. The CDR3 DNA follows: TGTGCTCTTGGGGCACCGTCGGGCTGGCCCCGAGGGACCGATAAACTCATCTTT.

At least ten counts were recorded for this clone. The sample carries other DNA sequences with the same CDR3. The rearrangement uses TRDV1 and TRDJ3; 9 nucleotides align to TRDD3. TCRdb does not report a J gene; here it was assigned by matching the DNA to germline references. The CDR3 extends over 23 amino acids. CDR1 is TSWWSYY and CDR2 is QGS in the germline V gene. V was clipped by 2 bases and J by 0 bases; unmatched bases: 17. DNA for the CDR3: TGTGCTCTTGGGGAAACGGGCACAATACTGGGGGAATCGGGCTCCTGGGACACCCGACAGATGTTTTTC. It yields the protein CALGETGTILGESGSWDTRQMFF.

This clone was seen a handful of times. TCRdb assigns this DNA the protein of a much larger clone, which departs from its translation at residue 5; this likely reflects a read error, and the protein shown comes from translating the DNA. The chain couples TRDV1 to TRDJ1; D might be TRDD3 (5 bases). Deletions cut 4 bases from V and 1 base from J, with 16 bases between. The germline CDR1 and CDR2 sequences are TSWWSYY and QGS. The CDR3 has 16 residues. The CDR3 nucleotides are TGTGCTCTTGGGGGCCCTCCCTTGGGGCTCACCGATAAACTCATCTTT. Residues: CALGGPPLGLTDKLIF.